This TCR beta chain derives from a study of blood T cell repertoires in COVID-19. Study-wide context: Samples of COVID-19 (acute and convalescent) were obtained from the United States, Italy and Spain. Sample material is recorded as cDNA or gDNA derived from T cells, B-cell-depleted T cells, or PBMCs.

Authors' data handling: Amplification from reference gene primers served as the basis for estimated nucleated cell counts. Using immunoSEQ multiplex PCR, the repertoire was profiled, and TCRdb retains in-frame clones only, with some absent. V, J and clone size derive from that table, while D and trimming were established from the DNA sequence. Counted here are approximately 150,000 clones, 83% occurring once; the ten biggest clones make up roughly 19%. Trimming removed 7 bases from V and 1 base from J, with 13 bases in between. The CDR3 length is 14 residues. From germline, CDR1 is LNHDA and CDR2 SQIVND (reference sequence).

The chain couples TRBV19 to TRBJ1-1, with a possible D match to TRBD1 (5 bases). The sequence was collected from a woman in her sixties or seventies who had recovered from COVID-19. Sample: peripheral blood. This chain's CDR3 is CASMVGAENTEAFF. Here the CDR3 DNA reads TGTGCCAGTATGGTAGGGGCGGAGAACACTGAAGCTTTCTTT.